Below, one T cell receptor (beta chain) is given with its context. People in the study who had HIV all got their treatment in the United States. Each sample contained roughly 0.9-10 million cryopreserved PBMC, thawed before DNA extraction. It was version v3.0 of the immunoSEQ assay that was run at survey level. Sequencing was intended to reach about 35,000-55,000 T-cell genomes per sample. Repertoires were generated with immunoSEQ multiplex PCR, while TCRdb's copy carries only in-frame clones and drops some. The sample carries 20,000 to 25,000 clones, 76% recorded once. The data were obtained in a study of long-term antiretroviral therapy in people with HIV. Germline CDR1 is SGHVS and CDR2 is FNYEAQ. With 4 bases clipped from V and 2 bases from J, the junction kept 5 bases outside the gene matches. CDR3 length: 14 residues.

The clonotype was recovered from a middle-aged woman with HIV. The chain carries TRBV7-6 and TRBJ2-7, with 7 bases identical to TRBD2. The sequences come from unsorted PBMCs, collected 1.1 years before starting antiretroviral therapy. In DNA, the CDR3 is TGTGCCAGCAGCTCCTTTGGGGGGGCCTACGAGCAGTACTTC. As protein: CASSSFGGAYEQYF.